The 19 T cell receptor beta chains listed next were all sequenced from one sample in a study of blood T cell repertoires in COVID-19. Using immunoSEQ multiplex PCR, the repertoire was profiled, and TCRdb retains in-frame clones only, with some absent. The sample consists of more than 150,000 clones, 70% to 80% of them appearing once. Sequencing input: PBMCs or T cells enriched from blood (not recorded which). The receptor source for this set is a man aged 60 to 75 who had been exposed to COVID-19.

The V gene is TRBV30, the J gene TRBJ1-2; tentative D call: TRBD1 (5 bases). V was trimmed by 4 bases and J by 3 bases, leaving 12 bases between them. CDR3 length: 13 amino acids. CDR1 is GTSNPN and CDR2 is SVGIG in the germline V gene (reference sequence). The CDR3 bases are TGTGCCTGGACTGGGGGGAGGGACTATGGCTACACCTTC. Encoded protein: CAWTGGRDYGYTF.

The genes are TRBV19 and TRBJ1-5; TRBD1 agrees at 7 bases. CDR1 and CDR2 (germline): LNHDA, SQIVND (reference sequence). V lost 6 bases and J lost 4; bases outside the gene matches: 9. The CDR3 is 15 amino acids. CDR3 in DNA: TGTGCCAGTAGCCAAACAGGGGTATCAAATCAGCCCCAGCATTTT. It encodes CASSQTGVSNQPQHF.

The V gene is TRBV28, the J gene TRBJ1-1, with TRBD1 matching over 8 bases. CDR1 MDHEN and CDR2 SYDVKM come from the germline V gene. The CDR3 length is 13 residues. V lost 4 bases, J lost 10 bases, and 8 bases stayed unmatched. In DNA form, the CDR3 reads TGTGCCAGCAGTTCCGTTGGACAGGGAGGAGCTTTCTTT. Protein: CASSSVGQGGAFF.

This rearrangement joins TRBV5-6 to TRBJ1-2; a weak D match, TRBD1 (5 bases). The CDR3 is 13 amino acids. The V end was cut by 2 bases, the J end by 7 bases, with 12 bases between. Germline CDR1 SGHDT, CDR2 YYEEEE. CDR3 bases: TGTGCCAGCAGCTTTCCCGGGGGGTCTGGCTACACCTTC. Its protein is CASSFPGGSGYTF.

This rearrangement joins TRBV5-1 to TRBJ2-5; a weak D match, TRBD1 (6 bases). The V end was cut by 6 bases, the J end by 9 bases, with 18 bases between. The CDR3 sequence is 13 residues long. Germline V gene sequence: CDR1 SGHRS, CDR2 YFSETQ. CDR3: CASNGQTTGPQYF. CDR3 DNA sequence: TGCGCCAGCAATGGACAGACGACCGGGCCCCAGTACTTC.

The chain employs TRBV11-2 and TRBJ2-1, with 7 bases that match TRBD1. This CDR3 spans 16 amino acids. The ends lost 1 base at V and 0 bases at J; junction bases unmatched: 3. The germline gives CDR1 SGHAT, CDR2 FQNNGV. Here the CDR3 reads CASSLGSGGSYNEQFF. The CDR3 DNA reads TGTGCCAGCAGCTTAGGGTCAGGGGGCTCCTACAATGAGCAGTTCTTC. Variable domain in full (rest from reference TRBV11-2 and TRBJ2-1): EAGVAQSPRYKIIEKRQSVAFWCNPISGHATLYWYQQILGQGPKLLIQFQNNGVVDDSQLPKDRFSAERLKGVDSTLKIQPAKLEDSAVYLCASSLGSGGSYNEQFFGPGTRLTVL.

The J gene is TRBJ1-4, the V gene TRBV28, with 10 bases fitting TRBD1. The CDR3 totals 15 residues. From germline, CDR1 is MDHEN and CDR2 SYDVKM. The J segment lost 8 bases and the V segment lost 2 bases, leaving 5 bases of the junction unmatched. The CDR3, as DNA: TGTGCCAGCAGTTTAAGGACAGGGGGAATCGAAAAACTGTTTTTT. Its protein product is CASSLRTGGIEKLFF. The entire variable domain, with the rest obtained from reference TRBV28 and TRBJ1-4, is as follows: DVKVTQSSRYLVKRTGEKVFLECVQDMDHENMFWYRQDPGLGLRLIYFSYDVKMKEKGDIPEGYSVSREKKERFSLILESASTNQTSMYLCASSLRTGGIEKLFFGSGTQLSVL.

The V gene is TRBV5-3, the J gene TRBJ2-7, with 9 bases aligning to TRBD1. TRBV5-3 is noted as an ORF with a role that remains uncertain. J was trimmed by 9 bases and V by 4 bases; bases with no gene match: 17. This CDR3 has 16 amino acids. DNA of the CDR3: TGTGCCAGAAGCCTCATACCGGGACAGGGTGTAAACGGGCAGTACTTC. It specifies CARSLIPGQGVNGQYF.

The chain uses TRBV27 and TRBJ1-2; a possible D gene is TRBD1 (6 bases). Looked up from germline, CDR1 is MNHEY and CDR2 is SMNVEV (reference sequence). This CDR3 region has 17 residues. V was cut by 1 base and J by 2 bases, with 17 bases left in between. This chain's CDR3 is CASSLFPPGTSNYGYTF. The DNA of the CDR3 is TGTGCCAGCAGTTTATTCCCTCCCGGGACATCCAACTATGGCTACACCTTC.

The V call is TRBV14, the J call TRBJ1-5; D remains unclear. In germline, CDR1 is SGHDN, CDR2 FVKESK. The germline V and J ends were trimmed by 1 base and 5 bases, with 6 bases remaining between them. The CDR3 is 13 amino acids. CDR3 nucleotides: TGTGCCAGCAGCCAAGGGCTGGATCAGCCCCAGCATTTT. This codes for CASSQGLDQPQHF. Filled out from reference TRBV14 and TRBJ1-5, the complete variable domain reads EAGVTQFPSHSVIEKGQTVTLRCDPISGHDNLYWYRRVMGKEIKFLLHFVKESKQDESGMPNNRFLAERTGGTYSTLKVQPAELEDSGVYFCASSQGLDQPQHFGDGTRLSIL.

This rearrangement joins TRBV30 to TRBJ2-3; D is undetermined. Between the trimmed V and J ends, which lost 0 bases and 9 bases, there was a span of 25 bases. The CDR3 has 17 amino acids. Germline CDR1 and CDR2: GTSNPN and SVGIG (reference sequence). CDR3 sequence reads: CAWSVFSARPESPTQYF. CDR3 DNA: TGTGCCTGGAGTGTTTTTTCGGCTAGGCCAGAATCACCGACGCAGTATTTT.

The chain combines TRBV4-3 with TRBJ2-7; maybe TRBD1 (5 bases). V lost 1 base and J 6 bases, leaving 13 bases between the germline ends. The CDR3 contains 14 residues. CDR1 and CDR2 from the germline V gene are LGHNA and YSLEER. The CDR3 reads CASSQGAGLGEQYF. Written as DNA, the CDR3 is TGCGCCAGCAGCCAAGGGGCAGGGCTCGGCGAGCAGTACTTC.

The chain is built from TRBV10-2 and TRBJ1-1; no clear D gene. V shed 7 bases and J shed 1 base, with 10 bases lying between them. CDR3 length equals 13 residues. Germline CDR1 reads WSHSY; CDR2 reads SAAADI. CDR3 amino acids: CASKEKRNTEAFF. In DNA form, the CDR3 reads TGCGCCAGCAAAGAAAAGAGGAACACTGAAGCTTTCTTT.

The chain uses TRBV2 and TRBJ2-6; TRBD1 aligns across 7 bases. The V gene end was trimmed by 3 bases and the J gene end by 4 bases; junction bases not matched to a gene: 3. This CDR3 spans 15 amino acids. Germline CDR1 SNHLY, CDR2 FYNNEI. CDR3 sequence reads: CASSEQGVGANVLTF. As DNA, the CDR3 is TGTGCCAGCAGTGAGCAGGGGGTAGGGGCCAACGTCCTGACTTTC.

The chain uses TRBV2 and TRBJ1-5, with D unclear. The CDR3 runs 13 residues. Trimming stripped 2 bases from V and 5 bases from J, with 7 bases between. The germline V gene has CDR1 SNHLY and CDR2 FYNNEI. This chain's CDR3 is CASSEREYQPQHF. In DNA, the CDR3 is TGTGCCAGCAGTGAAAGGGAGTATCAGCCCCAGCATTTT.

The CDR3 sequence: CASSSGQGMTVGGYTF. The CDR3 DNA is TGCGCCAGCAGCTCAGGACAGGGGATGACTGTTGGTGGCTACACCTTC. The chain recombines TRBV5-1 with TRBJ1-2; 9 bases agree with TRBD1. The CDR3 loop spans 16 amino acids. The germline gives CDR1 SGHRS, CDR2 YFSETQ. V lost 3 bases and J lost 7; bases outside the gene matches: 13. The full variable domain, completed using reference TRBV5-1 and TRBJ1-2, is KAGVTQTPRYLIKTRGQQVTLSCSPISGHRSVSWYQQTPGQGLQFLFEYFSETQRNKGNFPGRFSGRQFSNSRSEMNVSTLELGDSALYLCASSSGQGMTVGGYTFGSGTRLTVV.

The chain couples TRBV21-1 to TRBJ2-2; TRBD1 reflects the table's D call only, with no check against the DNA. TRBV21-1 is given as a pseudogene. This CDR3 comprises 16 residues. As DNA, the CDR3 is TGTGCCAGCACTTCCGACGGGACAGGGAACACCGGGGAGCTGTTTTTT. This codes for CASTSDGTGNTGELFF.

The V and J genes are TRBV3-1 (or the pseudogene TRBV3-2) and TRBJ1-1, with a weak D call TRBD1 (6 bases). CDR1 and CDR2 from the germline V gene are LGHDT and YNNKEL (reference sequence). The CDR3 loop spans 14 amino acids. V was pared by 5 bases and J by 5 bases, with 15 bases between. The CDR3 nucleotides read TGTGCCAGCAGCGAAACAGGGAGTAGGACTGAAGCTTTCTTT. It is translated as CASSETGSRTEAFF.

For the CDR3, the DNA is TGTGCCAGCAGCTCTGGGACAACAAACACCGGGGAGCTGTTTTTT. It is translated as CASSSGTTNTGELFF. This chain connects TRBV11-2 to TRBJ2-2; D is perhaps TRBD1 (6 bases). CDR3 size: 15 residues. V lost 4 bases and J 2 bases, leaving 11 bases between the germline ends. Germline CDR1 and CDR2: SGHAT and FQNNGV.